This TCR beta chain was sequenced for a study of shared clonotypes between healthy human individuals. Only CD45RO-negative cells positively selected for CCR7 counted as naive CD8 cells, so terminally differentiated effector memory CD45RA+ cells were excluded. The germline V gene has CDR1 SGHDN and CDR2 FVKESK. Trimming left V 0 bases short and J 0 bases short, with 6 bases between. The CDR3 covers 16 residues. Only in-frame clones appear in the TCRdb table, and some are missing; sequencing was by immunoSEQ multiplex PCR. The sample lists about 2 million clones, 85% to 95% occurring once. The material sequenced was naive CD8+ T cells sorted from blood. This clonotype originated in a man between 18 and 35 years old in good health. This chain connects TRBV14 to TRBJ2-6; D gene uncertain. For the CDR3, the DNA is TGTGCCAGCAGCCAAGATTGGGTCTCTGGGGCCAACGTCCTGACTTTC. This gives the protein CASSQDWVSGANVLTF. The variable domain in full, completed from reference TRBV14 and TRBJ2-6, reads EAGVTQFPSHSVIEKGQTVTLRCDPISGHDNLYWYRRVMGKEIKFLLHFVKESKQDESGMPNNRFLAERTGGTYSTLKVQPAELEDSGVYFCASSQDWVSGANVLTFGAGSRLTVL.